The entry below gives a single T cell receptor beta chain sequence along with its context. This entry comes from a study of T cell responses to AZD1222 COVID-19 vaccine. Only in-frame clones appear in the TCRdb table, and some are missing; sequencing was by immunoSEQ multiplex PCR. The sample lists more than 65,000 clones, 70% to 90% seen once, with 3.4% in the top ten. This CDR3 is built from 15 residues. Losses at the gene ends were 6 bases for V and 3 bases for J; bases not matched to a gene: 10. Germline V gene data show CDR1 as MNHEY and CDR2 as SVGAGI. The sample here was peripheral blood, taken 28 days after the second AZD1222 dose. The gene calls are TRBV6-5 and TRBJ2-7; 8 positions match TRBD1. This sequence was found in an adult who received the AZD1222 COVID-19 vaccine. The CDR3: CASSQPRQGYYEQYF. The CDR3 nucleotides read TGTGCCAGCAGCCAACCCCGACAGGGGTACTACGAGCAGTACTTC.